This TCR beta chain was identified in a study of cytomegalovirus exposure and HLA in healthy donors. Study-wide findings and caveats: Cytomegalovirus association was listed for 164 TCR beta chains. CMV antigen specificity of a few CMV-associated chains was confirmed in vitro. The dataset shows that most TCR sequences were rare, while some public TCRs occurred in many donors.

The data were produced by immunoSEQ multiplex PCR, yet TCRdb's version contains in-frame clones alone and is incomplete. The table records 130,000 to 150,000 clones, roughly 90% of them present only once. Points on this clone: Its specificity is not known.

This sequence originates from a man aged 18-30 years in good health and CMV-seropositive. The sample consisted of PBMCs.

The CDR3 here is CATRGAYNEQFF. In DNA form, the CDR3 reads TGTGCCACCCGGGGGGCCTACAATGAGCAGTTCTTC. This chain links TRBV6-6 with TRBJ2-1; 7 nucleotides agree with TRBD2. Germline lookup yields CDR1 MNHNY and CDR2 SVGAGI (reference sequence). This CDR3 is built from 12 residues. V was clipped by 10 bases and J by 2 bases; unmatched bases: 2.